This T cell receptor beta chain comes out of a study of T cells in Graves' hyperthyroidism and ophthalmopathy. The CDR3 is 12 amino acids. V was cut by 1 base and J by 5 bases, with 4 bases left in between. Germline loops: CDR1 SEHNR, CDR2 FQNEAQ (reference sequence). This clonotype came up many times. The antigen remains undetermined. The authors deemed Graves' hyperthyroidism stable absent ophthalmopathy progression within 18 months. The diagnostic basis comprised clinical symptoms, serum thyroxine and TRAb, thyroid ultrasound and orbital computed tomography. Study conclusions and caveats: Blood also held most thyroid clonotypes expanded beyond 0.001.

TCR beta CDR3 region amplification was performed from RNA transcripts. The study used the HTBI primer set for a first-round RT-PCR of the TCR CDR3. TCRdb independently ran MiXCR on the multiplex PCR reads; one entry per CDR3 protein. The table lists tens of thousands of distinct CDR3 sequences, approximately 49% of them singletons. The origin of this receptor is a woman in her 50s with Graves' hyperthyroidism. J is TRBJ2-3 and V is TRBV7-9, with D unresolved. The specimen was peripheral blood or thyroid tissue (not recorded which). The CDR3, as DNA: TGTGCCAGCAGCTTAGTCGTAGATACGCAGTATTTT. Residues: CASSLVVDTQYF.